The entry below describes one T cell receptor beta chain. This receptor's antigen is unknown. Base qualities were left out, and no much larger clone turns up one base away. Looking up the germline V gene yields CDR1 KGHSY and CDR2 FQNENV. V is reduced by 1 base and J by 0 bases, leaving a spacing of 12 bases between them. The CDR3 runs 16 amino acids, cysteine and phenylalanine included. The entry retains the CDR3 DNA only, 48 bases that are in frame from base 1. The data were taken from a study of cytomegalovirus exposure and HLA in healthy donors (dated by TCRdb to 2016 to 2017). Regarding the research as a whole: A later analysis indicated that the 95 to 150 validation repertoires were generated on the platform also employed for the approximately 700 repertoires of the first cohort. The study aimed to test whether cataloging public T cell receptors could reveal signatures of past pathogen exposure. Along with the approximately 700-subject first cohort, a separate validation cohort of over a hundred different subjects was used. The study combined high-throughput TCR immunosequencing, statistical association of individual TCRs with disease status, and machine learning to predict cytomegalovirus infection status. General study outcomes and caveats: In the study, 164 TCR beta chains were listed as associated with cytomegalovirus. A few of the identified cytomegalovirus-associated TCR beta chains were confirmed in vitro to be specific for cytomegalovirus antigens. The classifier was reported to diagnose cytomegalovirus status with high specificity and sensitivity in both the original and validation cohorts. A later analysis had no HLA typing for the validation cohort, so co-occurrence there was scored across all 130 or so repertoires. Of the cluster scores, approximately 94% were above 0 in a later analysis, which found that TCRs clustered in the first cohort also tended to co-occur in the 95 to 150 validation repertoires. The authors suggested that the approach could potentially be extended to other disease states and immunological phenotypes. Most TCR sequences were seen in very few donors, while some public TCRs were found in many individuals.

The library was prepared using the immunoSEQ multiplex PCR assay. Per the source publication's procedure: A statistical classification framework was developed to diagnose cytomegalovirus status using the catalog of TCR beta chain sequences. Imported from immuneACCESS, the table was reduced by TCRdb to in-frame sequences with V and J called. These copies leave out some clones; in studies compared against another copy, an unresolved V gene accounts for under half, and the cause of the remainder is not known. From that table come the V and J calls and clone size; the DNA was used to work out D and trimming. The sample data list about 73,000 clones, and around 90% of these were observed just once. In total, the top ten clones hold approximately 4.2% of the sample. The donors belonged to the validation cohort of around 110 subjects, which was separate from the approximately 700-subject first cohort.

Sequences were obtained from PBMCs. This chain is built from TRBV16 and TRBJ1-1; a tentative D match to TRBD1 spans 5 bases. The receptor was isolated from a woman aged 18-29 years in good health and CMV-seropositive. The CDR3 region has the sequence CASSQYPGDVNTEAFF. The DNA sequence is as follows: TGTGCCAGCAGCCAATATCCGGGGGATGTGAACACTGAAGCTTTCTTT. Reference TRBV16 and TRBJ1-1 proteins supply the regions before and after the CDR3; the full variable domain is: GEEVAQTPKHLVRGEGQKAKLYCAPIKGHSYVFWYQQVLKNEFKFLISFQNENVFDETGMPKERFSAKCLPNSPCSLEIQATKLEDSAVYFCASSQYPGDVNTEAFFGQGTRLTVV.